The entry below describes one T cell receptor (beta chain). Germline V gene sequence: CDR1 MNHNS, CDR2 SASEGT. This CDR3 has 13 amino acids. Deletions cut 2 bases from V and 6 bases from J, with 5 bases between. This sample was taken from a study of blood T cell repertoires in COVID-19. Study-level background: Whether acute or convalescent, the COVID-19 samples came from the United States, Italy and Spain.

Authors' methods: Reference gene primer amplification gave nucleated cell count estimates. This table comes from immunoSEQ multiplex PCR, and its TCRdb copy is limited to in-frame clones, with some not included. V, J and clone size are taken as reported in that table, and D and trimming were inferred from the DNA itself. The sample records 130,000 to 150,000 clones, less than 90% being singletons. The genes are TRBV6-1 and TRBJ1-6; D remains ambiguous. The source is a human donor in a cohort sampled during active COVID-19. Sequencing input: peripheral blood. The CDR3 DNA follows: TGTGCCAGCAGTGAACTGAGTAATTCACCCCTCCACTTT. Protein sequence: CASSELSNSPLHF.